These 32 T cell receptor beta chains came from one sample sequenced in a study of blood T cell repertoires in COVID-19. Here immunoSEQ multiplex PCR was the method, and the copy in TCRdb shows in-frame clones only, minus some. The top ten hold roughly 4.3% of the sample, which has fewer than 350,000 clones, around 89% seen once. Sequenced material: PBMCs or T cells enriched from blood (not recorded which). The receptors originated from a woman aged 25-40 years with acute COVID-19.

The chain couples TRBV7-9 to TRBJ2-7, with D maybe TRBD1 (6 bases). From germline, CDR1 is SEHNR and CDR2 FQNEAQ (reference sequence). V was cut by 3 bases and J by 0 bases, with 15 bases left in between. This CDR3 contains 16 residues. The CDR3 DNA reads as TGTGCCAGCAGCTTTGAGGACAGCGCAAGCTCCTACGAGCAGTACTTC. Its translation is CASSFEDSASSYEQYF.

In its sample, this clone was seen a few times. V and J are TRBV29-1 and TRBJ2-4, with D perhaps matching TRBD1 (5 bases). V shed 7 bases and J shed 2 bases, with 12 bases lying between them. Germline V gene data show CDR1 as SQVTM and CDR2 as ANQGSEA. The CDR3 totals 13 residues. CDR3 nucleotides: TGCAGCGCTCAGGGCTCTCCCAAAAACATTCAGTACTTC. It specifies CSAQGSPKNIQYF. Full variable domain (missing parts from reference TRBV29-1 and TRBJ2-4): SAVISQKPSRDICQRGTSLTIQCQVDSQVTMMFWYRQQPGQSLTLIATANQGSEATYESGFVIDKFPISRPNLTFSTLTVSNMSPEDSSIYLCSAQGSPKNIQYFGAGTRLSVL.

This clone has a handful of counts. The chain links TRBV23-1 to TRBJ2-7; TRBD2 matches at 9 bases. TRBV23-1 is an ORF, and what it does is uncertain. V lost 3 bases, J lost 3 bases, and 6 bases stayed unmatched. The CDR3 runs to 15 residues. The CDR3 here is CASSHLAGPCYEQYF. The CDR3 coding sequence is TGCGCCAGCAGTCATCTAGCGGGACCCTGCTACGAGCAGTACTTC.

This clone was counted a few times. The CDR3 region has the DNA TGTGCCAGCAGTTCCCCAGGGGGCGCAGTGGGTAATGAGCAGTTCTTC. Translation gives CASSSPGGAVGNEQFF. J is TRBJ2-1 and V is TRBV28, with TRBD1 matching over 8 bases. The germline V gene has CDR1 MDHEN and CDR2 SYDVKM. The ends lost 4 bases at V and 7 bases at J; junction bases unmatched: 12. The CDR3 consists of 16 residues. The complete variable domain, with remaining parts taken from reference TRBV28 and TRBJ2-1, reads DVKVTQSSRYLVKRTGEKVFLECVQDMDHENMFWYRQDPGLGLRLIYFSYDVKMKEKGDIPEGYSVSREKKERFSLILESASTNQTSMYLCASSSPGGAVGNEQFFGPGTRLTVL.

The chain joins TRBV7-3 to TRBJ2-1; TRBD2 aligns across 10 bases. This CDR3 is built from 15 residues. Germline-derived CDR1 and CDR2 are SGHTA and FQGTGA. V shed 2 bases, J shed 4 bases, and the junction held 2 bases outside the gene matches. Here the CDR3 DNA reads TGTGCCAGCAGCTTAGGACTAGCGGAATACAATGAGCAGTTCTTC. This sequence encodes CASSLGLAEYNEQFF.

The genes are TRBV5-1 and TRBJ1-5, with a tentative D call TRBD1 (6 bases). Trimming took 1 base from V and 0 from J, leaving 17 bases between them. From germline, CDR1 is SGHRS and CDR2 YFSETQ. The CDR3 runs to 18 residues. CDR3 sequence: CASSLLPGGGDSNQPQHF. The CDR3 DNA sequence: TGCGCCAGCAGCTTGTTACCGGGAGGGGGGGATAGCAATCAGCCCCAGCATTTT.

This chain links TRBV6-2 or TRBV6-3 with TRBJ2-7; D remains unclear. The V gene lost 5 bases and the J gene lost 2 bases, with 10 bases spanning the gap. Per the germline V gene, CDR1 is MNHEY and CDR2 is SVGEGT. This CDR3 has 13 residues. The CDR3 nucleotides are TGTGCCAGCAGTAACACGGGTCCCTACGAGCAGTACTTC. Residues: CASSNTGPYEQYF.

The V gene is TRBV2, the J gene TRBJ1-2, with 8 bases aligning to TRBD1. Trimming took 3 bases from V and 2 from J; bases not matched to a gene: 2. There are 14 residues in the CDR3. CDR1 is SNHLY and CDR2 is FYNNEI in the germline V gene. This chain's CDR3 is CASSDRTGNYGYTF. In nucleotides, the CDR3 is TGTGCCAGCAGTGACCGGACAGGGAACTATGGCTACACCTTC.

This chain joins TRBV7-3 and TRBJ2-3, with a tentative D call TRBD2 (5 bases). V was cut by 5 bases and J by 4 bases, with 19 bases left in between. This CDR3 has 16 residues. Germline values: CDR1 SGHTA, CDR2 FQGTGA. CDR3 coding DNA: TGTGCCAGCAGCGCCAATAGCGTGACGGTCCCAGATACGCAGTATTTT. This codes for CASSANSVTVPDTQYF.

The CDR3 DNA reads TGTGCCAGCAGCTTACACCGGGACTCGCTATACAATGAGCAGTTCTTC. Its translation: CASSLHRDSLYNEQFF. The chain employs TRBV14 and TRBJ2-1; a weak D match, TRBD2 (6 bases). From germline, CDR1 is SGHDN and CDR2 FVKESK. The CDR3 consists of 16 residues. The germline V and J ends were trimmed by 5 bases and 4 bases, with 18 bases remaining between them.

This clone was recorded only once. This chain links TRBV5-6 with TRBJ2-3, with TRBD2 matching over 13 bases. CDR1 SGHDT and CDR2 YYEEEE come from the germline V gene. The V and J ends lost 0 bases and 5 bases, in that order; junction bases with no gene match: 0. The CDR3 totals 15 residues. DNA of the CDR3: TGTGCCAGCAGCTTGGGGACTAGCGGGAGAGATACGCAGTATTTT. It translates to CASSLGTSGRDTQYF.

The chain employs TRBV19 and TRBJ2-3; 8 nucleotides agree with TRBD2. The ends lost 1 base at V and 1 base at J; junction bases unmatched: 4. The CDR3 spans 16 residues. The germline gives CDR1 LNHDA, CDR2 SQIVND (reference sequence). The DNA for the CDR3 is TGTGCCAGTAGTATAGGGCGGGAGGTTGGCACAGATACGCAGTATTTT. Its protein product is CASSIGREVGTDTQYF.

The chain carries TRBV4-3 and TRBJ2-3; 7 bases fit TRBD2. In germline, CDR1 is LGHNA, CDR2 YSLEER. J gave up 0 bases and V 7 bases, and 10 bases lay outside the gene matches. The CDR3 totals 16 residues. Here the CDR3 reads CASKASGISSTDTQYF. The CDR3 bases are TGCGCCAGCAAAGCTAGCGGTATCTCTAGCACAGATACGCAGTATTTT.

The chain links TRBV7-6 to TRBJ1-4; TRBD1 matches 8 bases. In germline, CDR1 is SGHVS, CDR2 FNYEAQ. The CDR3 is made up of 16 amino acids. Losses at the gene ends were 0 bases for V and 6 bases for J; bases not matched to a gene: 6. The CDR3 DNA is TGTGCCAGCAGCTTAGCGCTGGCAGGGGGCGATGAAAAACTGTTTTTT. Protein: CASSLALAGGDEKLFF.

J is TRBJ1-1 and V is TRBV3-1 (or the pseudogene TRBV3-2); maybe TRBD1 (5 bases). Germline V CDR1 and CDR2: LGHDT, YNNKEL (reference sequence). V lost 3 bases to trimming and J lost 0 bases, with 8 bases between them. The CDR3 extends over 14 amino acids. The DNA for the CDR3 is TGTGCCAGCAGCCACGGACAACTGAACACTGAAGCTTTCTTT. This translates into CASSHGQLNTEAFF.

The rearrangement links TRBV2 to TRBJ2-2; TRBD2 aligns across 10 bases. The germline CDR1 and CDR2 sequences are SNHLY and FYNNEI. The CDR3 covers 14 residues. With V trimmed by 9 bases and J by 1 base, 2 bases remained unmatched. The CDR3 nucleotides read TGTGCCAGGGGACTAGCGAAGAACACCGGGGAGCTGTTTTTT. Translating it yields CARGLAKNTGELFF.

As for this clone: At one end, the junction sequence differs from germline, possibly due to a read error. CDR3 nucleotide sequence: TGTGCCAGCAGCTTAGGACTAGCGCCCTACAATGAGCAGCTCTTC. As protein: CASSLGLAPYNEQLF. The rearrangement joins TRBV7-3 to TRBJ2-1; TRBD2 matches at 9 bases. There are 15 residues in the CDR3. Germline-derived CDR1 and CDR2 are SGHTA and FQGTGA.

This rearrangement joins TRBV27 to TRBJ1-1, with D possibly being TRBD1 (6 bases). Between the trimmed V and J ends, which lost 6 bases and 0 bases, there was a span of 17 bases. The CDR3 runs to 16 residues. Germline V gene data show CDR1 as MNHEY and CDR2 as SMNVEV (reference sequence). DNA of the CDR3: TGTGCCAGCAGCAAAGAGGGGGGGAAAATGAACACTGAAGCTTTCTTT. It is translated as CASSKEGGKMNTEAFF.

The rearrangement joins TRBV2 to TRBJ1-5; 9 bases agree with TRBD1. Germline V CDR1 and CDR2: SNHLY, FYNNEI. The CDR3 loop spans 15 amino acids. J gave up 1 base and V 6 bases, and 4 bases lay outside the gene matches. CDR3 sequence: CASSMTGGSNQPQHF. The CDR3 bases are TGTGCCAGCAGCATGACAGGGGGGAGCAATCAGCCCCAGCATTTT.

The genes are TRBV6-6 and TRBJ2-7, with 9 bases identical to TRBD1. CDR1 and CDR2 from the germline V gene are MNHNY and SVGAGI (reference sequence). The CDR3 spans 14 residues. V gave up 6 bases and J gave up 3 bases; unmatched junction bases: 6. The CDR3 DNA follows: TGTGCCAGCAGCAAGACAGGGGGATACTACGAGCAGTACTTC. Translated, it gives CASSKTGGYYEQYF.

This clone occurred once. The CDR3 spells CASSFREGGSGYTF. In nucleotides, the CDR3 is TGTGCCAGCAGCTTTAGAGAAGGCGGGTCGGGCTACACCTTC. The chain carries TRBV7-9 and TRBJ1-2; D not certain. CDR3 length: 14 amino acids. V was clipped by 3 bases and J by 8 bases, with 16 bases between them. The V gene's germline CDR1 is SEHNR and CDR2 FQNEAQ (reference sequence). Using reference TRBV7-9 and TRBJ1-2 for the parts outside the CDR3, the full variable domain is DTGVSQNPRHKITKRGQNVTFRCDPISEHNRLYWYRQTLGQGPEFLTYFQNEAQLEKSRLLSDRFSAERPKGSFSTLEIQRTEQGDSAMYLCASSFREGGSGYTFGSGTRLTVV.

The chain is built from TRBV19 and TRBJ2-3; 11 bases match TRBD2. Germline lookup yields CDR1 LNHDA and CDR2 SQIVND (reference sequence). The CDR3 sequence is 19 residues long. The junction had 15 bases not matched to a gene; V was cut back by 5 bases and J by 2 bases. DNA of the CDR3: TGTGCCAGTAGTCGGATCCTAGCGGGAGGTACCGAAATCACAGATACGCAGTATTTT. It translates to CASSRILAGGTEITDTQYF.

The V call is TRBV4-2, the J call TRBJ1-2, with 8 positions matching TRBD1. Germline V gene lookup returns CDR1 LGHNA and CDR2 YNFKEQ. The J segment lost 5 bases and the V segment lost 5 bases, leaving 7 bases of the junction unmatched. CDR3 length: 14 amino acids. CDR3 region: CASSKPGQEYGYTF. The CDR3 DNA is TGTGCCAGCAGCAAACCGGGACAGGAGTATGGCTACACCTTC.

The rearrangement uses TRBV18 and TRBJ2-3, with 9 positions matching TRBD1. With 4 bases clipped from V and 4 bases from J, the junction kept 6 bases outside the gene matches. This CDR3 is 15 amino acids long. Germline V gene lookup returns CDR1 KGHSH and CDR2 LQKENI. CDR3 residues: CASSLTGTGSDTQYF. The CDR3 DNA reads as TGTGCCAGCTCACTAACCGGGACAGGGTCAGATACGCAGTATTTT.

This clone has just a few counts. The J gene is TRBJ2-1, the V gene TRBV7-2, with a tentative D call TRBD2 (6 bases). Germline-derived CDR1 and CDR2 are SGHTA and FQGNSA. This CDR3 is 13 amino acids long. V was trimmed by 3 bases and J by 9 bases, leaving 12 bases between them. The CDR3 nucleotides read TGTGCCAGCAGCTTGGGACTGCACGGTGAGCAGTTCTTC. The encoded protein is CASSLGLHGEQFF.

The chain uses TRBV18 and TRBJ2-5; 7 bases are shared with TRBD1. V lost 2 bases, J lost 5 bases, and 8 bases stayed unmatched. Germline CDR1 is KGHSH and CDR2 is LQKENI. The CDR3 extends over 15 amino acids. The CDR3 coding sequence is TGTGCCAGCTCACCAACGAGGGGGCCTGGGGAGACCCAGTACTTC. Amino acid sequence: CASSPTRGPGETQYF.

The genes are TRBV7-6 and TRBJ1-5; 7 nucleotides agree with TRBD1. CDR3 size: 13 residues. With 5 bases clipped from V and 5 bases from J, the junction kept 3 bases outside the gene matches. From germline, CDR1 is SGHVS and CDR2 FNYEAQ. This CDR3 is CASSGTADQPQHF. The CDR3 bases are TGTGCCAGCAGCGGGACAGCAGATCAGCCCCAGCATTTT.

The V gene is TRBV7-3, the J gene TRBJ2-1; 12 bases agree with TRBD2. The CDR3 consists of 15 residues. CDR1 SGHTA and CDR2 FQGTGA come from the germline V gene. With V trimmed by 6 bases and J by 8 bases, 8 bases remained unmatched. The CDR3 coding sequence is TGTGCCAGCAGTCAAACTAGCGGGGGGATGGATGAGCAGTTCTTC. Translation: CASSQTSGGMDEQFF.

J is TRBJ1-2 and V is TRBV13; TRBD1 matches 7 bases. Trimming took 2 bases from V and 5 from J; bases not matched to a gene: 8. Looked up from germline, CDR1 is PRHDT and CDR2 is FYEKMQ (reference sequence). This CDR3 is built from 15 residues. In nucleotides, the CDR3 is TGTGCCAGCAGCTTATCAAGGGACAGCTTTTATGGCTACACCTTC. Amino acids: CASSLSRDSFYGYTF.

The chain links TRBV10-3 to TRBJ2-7, with D tentatively TRBD2 (5 bases). From germline, CDR1 is ENHRY and CDR2 SYGVKD. CDR3 size: 14 residues. V was pared by 6 bases and J by 2 bases, with 14 bases between. The CDR3 region is CAISAWTGTYEQYF. The CDR3 coding sequence is TGTGCCATCAGCGCCTGGACGGGAACCTACGAGCAGTACTTC.

This chain's CDR3 is CASSPRDSLTSAKNIQYF. The CDR3 DNA reads TGCGCCAGCAGCCCAAGGGACAGTCTTACCTCAGCCAAAAACATTCAGTACTTC. This rearrangement joins TRBV4-1 to TRBJ2-4; 7 bases agree with TRBD1. Looked up from germline, CDR1 is MGHRA and CDR2 is YSYEKL. V trimming: 4 bases; J trimming: 0 bases; junction bases outside the gene matches: 12. The length of the CDR3 is 18 residues.

The gene calls are TRBV28 and TRBJ1-1; D is uncertain. The CDR3 is 15 amino acids. V lost 7 bases and J 0 bases, leaving 15 bases between the germline ends. Germline V gene lookup returns CDR1 MDHEN and CDR2 SYDVKM. CDR3 sequence reads: CASNGRAFMNTEAFF. The DNA of the CDR3 is TGTGCCAGCAACGGCAGAGCGTTTATGAACACTGAAGCTTTCTTT.